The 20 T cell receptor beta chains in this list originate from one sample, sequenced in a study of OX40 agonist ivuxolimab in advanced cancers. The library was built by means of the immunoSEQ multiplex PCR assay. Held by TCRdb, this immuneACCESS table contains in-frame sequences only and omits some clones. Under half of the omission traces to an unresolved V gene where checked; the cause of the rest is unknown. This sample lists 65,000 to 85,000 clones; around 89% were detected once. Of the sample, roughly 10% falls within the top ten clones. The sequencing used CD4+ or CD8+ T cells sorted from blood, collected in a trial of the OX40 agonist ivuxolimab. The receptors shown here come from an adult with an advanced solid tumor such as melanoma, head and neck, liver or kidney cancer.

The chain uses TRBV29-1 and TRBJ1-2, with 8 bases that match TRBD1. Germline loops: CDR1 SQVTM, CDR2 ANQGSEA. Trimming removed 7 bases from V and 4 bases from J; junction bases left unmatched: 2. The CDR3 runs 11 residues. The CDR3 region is CSGTGGYGYTF. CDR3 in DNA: TGCAGCGGAACAGGGGGCTATGGCTACACCTTC.

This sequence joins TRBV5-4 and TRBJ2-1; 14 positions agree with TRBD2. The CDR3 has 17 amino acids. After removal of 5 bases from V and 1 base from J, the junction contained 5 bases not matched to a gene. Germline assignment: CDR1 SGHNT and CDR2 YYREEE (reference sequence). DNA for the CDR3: TGTGCCAGCAGGTTTGGGACTAGCGGGAGATCCTACAATGAGCAGTTCTTC. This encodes CASRFGTSGRSYNEQFF.

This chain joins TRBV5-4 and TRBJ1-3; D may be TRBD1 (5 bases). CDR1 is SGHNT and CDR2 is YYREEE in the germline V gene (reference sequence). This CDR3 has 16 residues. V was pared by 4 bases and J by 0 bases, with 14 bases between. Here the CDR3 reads CASSGGPGGSGNTIYF. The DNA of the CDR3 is TGTGCCAGCAGCGGGGGACCAGGCGGCTCTGGAAACACCATATATTTT.

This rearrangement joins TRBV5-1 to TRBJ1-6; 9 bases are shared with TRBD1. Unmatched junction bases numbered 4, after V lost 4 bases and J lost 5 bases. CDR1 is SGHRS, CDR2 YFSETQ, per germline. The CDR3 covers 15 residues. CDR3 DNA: TGCGCCAGCAGCCCGGACAGGGGTCATAATTCACCCCTCCACTTT. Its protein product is CASSPDRGHNSPLHF.

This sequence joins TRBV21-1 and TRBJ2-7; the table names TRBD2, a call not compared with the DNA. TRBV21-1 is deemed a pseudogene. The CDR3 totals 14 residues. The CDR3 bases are TGTGCCAGCAGCAACTCCGGTTCCTCCTACGAGCAGTACTTC. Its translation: CASSNSGSSYEQYF.

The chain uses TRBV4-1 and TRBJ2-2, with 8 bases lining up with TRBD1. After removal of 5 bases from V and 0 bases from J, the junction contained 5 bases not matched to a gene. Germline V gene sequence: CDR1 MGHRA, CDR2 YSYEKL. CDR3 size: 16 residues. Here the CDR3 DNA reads TGCGCCAGCAGCATGCGGACAGGGTCGAACACCGGGGAGCTGTTTTTT. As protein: CASSMRTGSNTGELFF.

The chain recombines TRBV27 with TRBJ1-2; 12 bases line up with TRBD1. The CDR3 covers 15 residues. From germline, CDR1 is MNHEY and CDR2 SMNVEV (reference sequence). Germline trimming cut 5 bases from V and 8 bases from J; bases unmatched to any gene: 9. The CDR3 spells CASSSPGQGAKGYTF. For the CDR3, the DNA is TGTGCCAGCAGTAGCCCGGGACAGGGGGCCAAGGGCTACACCTTC.

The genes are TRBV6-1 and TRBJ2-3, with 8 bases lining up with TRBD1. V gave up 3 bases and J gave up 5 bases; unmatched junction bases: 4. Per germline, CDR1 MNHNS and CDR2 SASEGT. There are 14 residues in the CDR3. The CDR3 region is CASSEDRVKDTQYF. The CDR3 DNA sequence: TGTGCCAGCAGTGAGGACAGGGTCAAAGATACGCAGTATTTT.

The CDR3 region is CASSPGGGISTDTQYF. The CDR3 nucleotides are TGCGCCAGCAGCCCTGGGGGGGGGATAAGCACAGATACGCAGTATTTT. V usage is TRBV4-1 and J usage is TRBJ2-3, with 7 bases fitting TRBD2. With 4 bases clipped from V and 0 bases from J, the junction kept 7 bases outside the gene matches. The CDR3 length is 16 residues. Germline lookup yields CDR1 MGHRA and CDR2 YSYEKL.

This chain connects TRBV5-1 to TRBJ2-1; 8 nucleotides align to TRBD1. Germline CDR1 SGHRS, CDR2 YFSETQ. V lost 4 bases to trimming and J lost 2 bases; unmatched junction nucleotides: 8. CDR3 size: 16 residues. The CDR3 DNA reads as TGCGCCAGCAGCACTGAAGACAGGGGCCCCTACAATGAGCAGTTCTTC. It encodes CASSTEDRGPYNEQFF.

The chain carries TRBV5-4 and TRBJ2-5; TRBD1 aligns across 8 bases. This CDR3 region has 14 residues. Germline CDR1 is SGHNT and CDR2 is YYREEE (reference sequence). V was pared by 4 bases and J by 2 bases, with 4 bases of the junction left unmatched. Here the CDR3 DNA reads TGTGCCAGCAGCCCAGGGACAGGTCAAGAGACCCAGTACTTC. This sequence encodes CASSPGTGQETQYF. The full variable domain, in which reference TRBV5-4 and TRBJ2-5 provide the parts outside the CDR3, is ETGVTQSPTHLIKTRGQQVTLRCSSQSGHNTVSWYQQALGQGPQFIFQYYREEENGRGNFPPRFSGLQFPNYSSELNVNALELDDSALYLCASSPGTGQETQYFGPGTRLLVL.

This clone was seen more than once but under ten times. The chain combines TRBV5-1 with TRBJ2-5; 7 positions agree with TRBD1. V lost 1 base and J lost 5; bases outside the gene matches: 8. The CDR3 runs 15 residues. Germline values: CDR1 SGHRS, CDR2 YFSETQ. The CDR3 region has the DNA TGCGCCAGCAGCTTGATAGGGGGCCGTAGGGAGACCCAGTACTTC. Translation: CASSLIGGRRETQYF.

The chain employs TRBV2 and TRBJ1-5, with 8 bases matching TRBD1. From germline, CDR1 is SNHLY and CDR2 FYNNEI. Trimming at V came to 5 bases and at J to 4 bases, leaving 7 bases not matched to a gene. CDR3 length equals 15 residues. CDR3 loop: CASSPGQGRNQPQHF. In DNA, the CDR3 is TGTGCCAGCAGTCCCGGACAGGGTAGGAATCAGCCCCAGCATTTT.

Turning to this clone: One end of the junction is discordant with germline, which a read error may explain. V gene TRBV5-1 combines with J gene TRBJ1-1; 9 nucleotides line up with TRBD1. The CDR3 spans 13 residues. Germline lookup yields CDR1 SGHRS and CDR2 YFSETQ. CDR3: CASSLTQGADAFF. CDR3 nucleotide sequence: TGCGCCAGCAGCTTGACACAGGGGGCTGACGCTTTCTTT.

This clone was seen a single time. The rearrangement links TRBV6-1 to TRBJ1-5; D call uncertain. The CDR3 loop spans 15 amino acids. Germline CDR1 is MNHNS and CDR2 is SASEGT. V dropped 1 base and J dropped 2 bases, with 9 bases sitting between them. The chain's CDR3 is CASSEDMGGNQPQHF. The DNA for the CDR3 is TGTGCCAGCAGTGAAGACATGGGTGGCAATCAGCCCCAGCATTTT.

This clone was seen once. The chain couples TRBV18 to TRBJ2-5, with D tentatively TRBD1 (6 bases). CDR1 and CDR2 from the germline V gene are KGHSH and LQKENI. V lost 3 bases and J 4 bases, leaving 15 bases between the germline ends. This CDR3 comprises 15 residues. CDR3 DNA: TGTGCCAGCTCACCCGGGGCCGTGGGGGCAGAGACCCAGTACTTC. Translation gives CASSPGAVGAETQYF.

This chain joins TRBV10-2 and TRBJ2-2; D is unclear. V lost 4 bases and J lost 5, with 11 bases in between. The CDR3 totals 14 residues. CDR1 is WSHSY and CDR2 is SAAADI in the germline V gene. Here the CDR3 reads CASSGSLSTGELFF. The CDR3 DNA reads TGCGCCAGCAGTGGATCCCTATCAACCGGGGAGCTGTTTTTT.

The CDR3 nucleotides are TGTGCCAGCTCACCATTAAGCTGGGGGCCTAGCGCGAACACTGAAGCTTTCTTT. Translated, it gives CASSPLSWGPSANTEAFF. The chain combines TRBV18 with TRBJ1-1; weak D call: TRBD1 (6 bases). The CDR3 length is 18 residues. The germline V gene has CDR1 KGHSH and CDR2 LQKENI. Trimming took 2 bases from V and 1 from J, leaving 20 bases between them. The variable domain in full, with the rest retrieved from reference TRBV18 and TRBJ1-1, is NAGVMQNPRHLVRRRGQEARLRCSPMKGHSHVYWYRQLPEEGLKFMVYLQKENIIDESGMPKERFSAEFPKEGPSILRIQQVVRGDSAAYFCASSPLSWGPSANTEAFFGQGTRLTVV.

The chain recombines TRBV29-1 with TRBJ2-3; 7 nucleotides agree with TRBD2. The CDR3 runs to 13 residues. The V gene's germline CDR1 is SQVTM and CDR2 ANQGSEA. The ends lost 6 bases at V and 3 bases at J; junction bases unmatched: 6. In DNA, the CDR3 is TGCAGCGTGGGGGGGGGAATGACAGATACGCAGTATTTT. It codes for CSVGGGMTDTQYF.

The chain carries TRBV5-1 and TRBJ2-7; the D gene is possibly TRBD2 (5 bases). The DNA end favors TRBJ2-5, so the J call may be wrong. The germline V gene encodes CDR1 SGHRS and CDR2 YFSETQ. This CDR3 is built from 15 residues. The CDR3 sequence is CASSYSPSEGETQYF. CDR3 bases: TGCGCCAGCAGCTATTCCCCGTCCGAGGGAGAGACCCAGTACTTC.